This T cell receptor beta chain appears in the sequencing data of a study of OX40 agonist ivuxolimab in advanced cancers. Study-level background: Three patients had partial responses: one hepatocellular carcinoma, two cutaneous melanoma. General observations from the study: Expanded clones were, on average, more numerous among CD8+ T cells than CD4+. It was not determined which antigens were specifically recognized by the peripheral T cells that had undergone clonal expansion. At 0.1 to 3.0 mg/kg and by week 6, CD4+ and CD8+ T cells in the blood had expanded clonally.

The table came from immunoSEQ multiplex PCR; TCRdb's copy has only in-frame clones and leaves some out. This table holds 25,000 to 35,000 clones, about four fifths found once. As for this clone: Its matching antigen is unknown.

The CDR3 covers 17 residues. The germline V gene has CDR1 LGHNA and CDR2 YNFKEQ. V was pared by 0 bases and J by 7 bases, with 10 bases of the junction left unmatched. The sequence was collected from an adult with an advanced solid tumor such as melanoma, head and neck, liver or kidney cancer. The genes are TRBV4-2 and TRBJ2-7, with TRBD2 matching over 12 bases. The sequenced sample was CD4+ or CD8+ T cells sorted from blood, obtained in a trial of the OX40 agonist ivuxolimab. The CDR3 loop reads CASSQEWILAGGREQYF. DNA of the CDR3: TGTGCCAGCAGCCAAGAATGGATACTAGCGGGAGGTAGGGAGCAGTACTTC.